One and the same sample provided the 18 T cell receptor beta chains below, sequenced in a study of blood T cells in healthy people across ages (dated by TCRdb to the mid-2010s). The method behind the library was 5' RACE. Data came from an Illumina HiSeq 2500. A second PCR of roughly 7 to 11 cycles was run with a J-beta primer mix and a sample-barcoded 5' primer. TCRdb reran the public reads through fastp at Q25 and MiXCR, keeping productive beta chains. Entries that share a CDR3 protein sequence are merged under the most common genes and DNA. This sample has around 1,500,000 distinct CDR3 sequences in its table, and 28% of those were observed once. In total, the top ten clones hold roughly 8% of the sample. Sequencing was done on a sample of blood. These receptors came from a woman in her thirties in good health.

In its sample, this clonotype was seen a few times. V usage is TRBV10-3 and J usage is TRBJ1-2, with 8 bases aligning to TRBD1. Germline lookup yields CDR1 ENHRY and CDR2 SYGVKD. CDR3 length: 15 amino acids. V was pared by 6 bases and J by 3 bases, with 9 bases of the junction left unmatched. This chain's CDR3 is CAIRDRGGVDYGYTF. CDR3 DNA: TGTGCCATCAGAGACAGGGGAGGGGTTGACTATGGCTACACCTTC.

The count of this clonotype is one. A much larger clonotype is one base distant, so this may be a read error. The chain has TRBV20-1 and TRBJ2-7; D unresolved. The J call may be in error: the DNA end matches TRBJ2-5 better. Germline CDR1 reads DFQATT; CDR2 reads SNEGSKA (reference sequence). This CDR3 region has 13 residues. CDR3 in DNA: TGCAGTCAACCGGATCTCACGAGGGAGACCCAGTACTTC. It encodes CSQPDLTRETQYF.

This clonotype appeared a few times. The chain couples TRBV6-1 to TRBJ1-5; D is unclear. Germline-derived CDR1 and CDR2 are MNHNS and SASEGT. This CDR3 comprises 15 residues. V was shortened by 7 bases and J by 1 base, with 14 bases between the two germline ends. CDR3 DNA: TGTGCCAGCACCCGGGCTCTCGGGAGCAATCAGCCCCAGCATTTT. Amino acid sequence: CASTRALGSNQPQHF.

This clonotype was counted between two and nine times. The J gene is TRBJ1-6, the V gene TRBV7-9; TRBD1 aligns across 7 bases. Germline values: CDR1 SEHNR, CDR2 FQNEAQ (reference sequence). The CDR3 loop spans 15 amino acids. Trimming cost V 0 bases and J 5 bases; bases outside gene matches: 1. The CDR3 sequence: CASSLAGGNNSPLHF. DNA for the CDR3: TGTGCCAGCAGCTTAGCAGGGGGCAATAATTCACCCCTCCACTTT. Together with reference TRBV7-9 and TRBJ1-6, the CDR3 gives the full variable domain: DTGVSQNPRHKITKRGQNVTFRCDPISEHNRLYWYRQTLGQGPEFLTYFQNEAQLEKSRLLSDRFSAERPKGSFSTLEIQRTEQGDSAMYLCASSLAGGNNSPLHFGNGTRLTVT.

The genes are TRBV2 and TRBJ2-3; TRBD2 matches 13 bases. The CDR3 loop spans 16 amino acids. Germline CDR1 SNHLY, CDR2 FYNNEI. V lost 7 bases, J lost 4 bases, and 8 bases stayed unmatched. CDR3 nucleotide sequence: TGTGCCAGCACACTACTAGCGGGGGGGCCTCCAGATACGCAGTATTTT. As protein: CASTLLAGGPPDTQYF.

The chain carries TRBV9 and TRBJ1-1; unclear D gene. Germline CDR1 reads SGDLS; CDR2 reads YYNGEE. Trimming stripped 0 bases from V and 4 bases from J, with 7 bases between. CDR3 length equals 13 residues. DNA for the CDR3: TGTGCCAGCAGCGTAGACAGTCCCACTGAAGCTTTCTTT. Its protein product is CASSVDSPTEAFF. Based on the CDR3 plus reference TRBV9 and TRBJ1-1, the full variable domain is DSGVTQTPKHLITATGQRVTLRCSPRSGDLSVYWYQQSLDQGLQFLIQYYNGEERAKGNILERFSAQQFPDLHSELNLSSLELGDSALYFCASSVDSPTEAFFGQGTRLTVV.

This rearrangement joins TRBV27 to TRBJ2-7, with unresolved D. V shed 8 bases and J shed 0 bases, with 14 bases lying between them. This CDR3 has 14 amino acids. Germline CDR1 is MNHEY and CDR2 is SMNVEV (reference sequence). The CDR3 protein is CASAIPGPSYEQYF. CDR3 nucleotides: TGTGCCAGCGCAATCCCTGGGCCCTCCTACGAGCAGTACTTC.

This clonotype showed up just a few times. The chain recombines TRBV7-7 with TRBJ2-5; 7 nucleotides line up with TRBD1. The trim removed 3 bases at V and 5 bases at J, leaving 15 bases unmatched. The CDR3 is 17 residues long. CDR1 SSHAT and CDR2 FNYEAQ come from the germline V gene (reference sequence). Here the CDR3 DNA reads TGTGCCAGCAGCTTGGGGACAGATCGTCCGAGTGGGGAGACCCAGTACTTC. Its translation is CASSLGTDRPSGETQYF.

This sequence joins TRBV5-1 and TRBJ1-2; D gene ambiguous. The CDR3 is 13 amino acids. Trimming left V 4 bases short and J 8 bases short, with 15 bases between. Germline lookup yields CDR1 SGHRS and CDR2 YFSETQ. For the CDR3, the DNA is TGCGCCAGCAGCCGCGGGGAGGGCGAGGGCTACACCTTC. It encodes CASSRGEGEGYTF.

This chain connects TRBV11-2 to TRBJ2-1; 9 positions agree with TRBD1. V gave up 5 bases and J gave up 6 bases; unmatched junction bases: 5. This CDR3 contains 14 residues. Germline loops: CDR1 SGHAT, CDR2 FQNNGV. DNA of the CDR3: TGTGCCAGCAGCCGGGACAGGGCCTTCAATGAGCAGTTCTTC. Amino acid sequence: CASSRDRAFNEQFF.

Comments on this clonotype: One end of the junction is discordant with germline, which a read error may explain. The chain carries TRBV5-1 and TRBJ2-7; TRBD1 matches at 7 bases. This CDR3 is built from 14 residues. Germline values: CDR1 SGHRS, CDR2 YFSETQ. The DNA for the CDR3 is TGCGCCAGCAGCTACCGACAGGGTCCCTACGAGCAGGACTTC. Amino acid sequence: CASSYRQGPYEQDF.

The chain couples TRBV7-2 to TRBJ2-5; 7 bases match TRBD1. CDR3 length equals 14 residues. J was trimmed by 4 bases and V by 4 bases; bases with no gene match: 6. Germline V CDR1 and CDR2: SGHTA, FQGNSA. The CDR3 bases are TGTGCCAGCAGCTCCGACAGGGCCTCAGAGACCCAGTACTTC. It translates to CASSSDRASETQYF.

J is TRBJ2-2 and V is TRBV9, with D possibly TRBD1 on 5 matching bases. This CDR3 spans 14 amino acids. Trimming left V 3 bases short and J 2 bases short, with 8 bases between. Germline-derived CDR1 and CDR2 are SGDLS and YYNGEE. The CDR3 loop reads CASSGQPNTGELFF. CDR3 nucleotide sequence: TGTGCCAGCAGCGGACAGCCCAACACCGGGGAGCTGTTTTTT.

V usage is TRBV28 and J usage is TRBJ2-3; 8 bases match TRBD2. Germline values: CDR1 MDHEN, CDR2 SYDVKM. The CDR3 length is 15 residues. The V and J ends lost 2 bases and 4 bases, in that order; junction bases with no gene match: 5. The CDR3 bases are TGTGCCAGCAGTTTAGCTAGCGGGTCGGCAGATACGCAGTATTTT. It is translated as CASSLASGSADTQYF.

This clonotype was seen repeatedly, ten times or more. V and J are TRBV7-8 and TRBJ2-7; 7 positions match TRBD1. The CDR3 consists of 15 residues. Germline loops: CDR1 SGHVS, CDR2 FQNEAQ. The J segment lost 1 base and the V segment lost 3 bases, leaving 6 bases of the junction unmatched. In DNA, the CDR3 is TGTGCCAGCAGCTTCTATACAGGGGCGTCCTACGAGCAGTACTTC. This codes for CASSFYTGASYEQYF.

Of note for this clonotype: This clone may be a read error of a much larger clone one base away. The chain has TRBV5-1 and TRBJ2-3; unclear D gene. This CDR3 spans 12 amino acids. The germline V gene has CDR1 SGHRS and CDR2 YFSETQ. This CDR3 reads CASQLITDAQYF. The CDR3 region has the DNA TGCGCCAGCCAGCTTATAACAGATGCGCAGTATTTT.

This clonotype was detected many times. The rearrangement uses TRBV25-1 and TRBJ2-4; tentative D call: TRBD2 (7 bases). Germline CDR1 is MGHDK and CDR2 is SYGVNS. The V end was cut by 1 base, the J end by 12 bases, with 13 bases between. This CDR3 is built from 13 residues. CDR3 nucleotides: TGTGCCAGCAGTGAATCCGTGGGGGGGCGTCAGTACTTC. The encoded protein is CASSESVGGRQYF.

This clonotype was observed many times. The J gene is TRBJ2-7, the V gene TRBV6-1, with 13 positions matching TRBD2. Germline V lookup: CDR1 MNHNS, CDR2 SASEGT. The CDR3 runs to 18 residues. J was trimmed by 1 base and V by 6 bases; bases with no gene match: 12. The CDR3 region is CASRTGRLAGGKSYEQYF. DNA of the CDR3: TGTGCCAGCAGGACGGGTCGACTAGCGGGAGGCAAATCCTACGAGCAGTACTTC.